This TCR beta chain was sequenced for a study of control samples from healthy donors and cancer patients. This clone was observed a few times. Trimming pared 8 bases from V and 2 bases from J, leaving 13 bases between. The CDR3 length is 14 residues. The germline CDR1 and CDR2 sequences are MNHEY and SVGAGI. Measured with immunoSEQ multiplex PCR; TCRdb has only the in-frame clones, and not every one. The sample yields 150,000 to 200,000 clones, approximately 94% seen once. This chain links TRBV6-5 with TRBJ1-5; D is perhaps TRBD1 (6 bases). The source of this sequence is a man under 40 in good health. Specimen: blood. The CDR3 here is CASCYRVGNQPQHF. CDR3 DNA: TGTGCCAGCTGCTACAGGGTGGGCAATCAGCCCCAGCATTTT.